This TCR beta chain was captured in a study of T cell clonality in common variable immunodeficiency. Study results and limitations: TCRbeta clonality was increased in CVID versus healthy controls. Common variable immunodeficiency TCR beta sequences reportedly had fewer deletions and N-nucleotide insertions. Shared TCRbeta clones were fewer between CVID subjects than controls.

With V trimmed by 7 bases and J by 2 bases, 14 bases remained unmatched. The germline V gene has CDR1 SQVTM and CDR2 ANQGSEA. CDR3 length equals 15 residues. Profiled with immunoSEQ multiplex PCR; TCRdb holds only in-frame clones, not every one. The data show about 29,000 clones, none appearing only once, with about 4.5% held by the ten largest. This clone was counted ten times or more. Its matching antigen is unknown. The read terminates 3 residues before the CDR3 end, so the remaining end is supplied by the germline J gene. The source is a person aged 18-69 years in good health. This chain joins TRBV29-1 and TRBJ2-7, with 7 bases that match TRBD1. Sequences were obtained from peripheral blood mononuclear cells. The CDR3 is CSAFLLGQATYEQYF. Incomplete CDR3 DNA: TGCAGCGCTTTCCTACTTGGACAGGCAACCTACGAG.